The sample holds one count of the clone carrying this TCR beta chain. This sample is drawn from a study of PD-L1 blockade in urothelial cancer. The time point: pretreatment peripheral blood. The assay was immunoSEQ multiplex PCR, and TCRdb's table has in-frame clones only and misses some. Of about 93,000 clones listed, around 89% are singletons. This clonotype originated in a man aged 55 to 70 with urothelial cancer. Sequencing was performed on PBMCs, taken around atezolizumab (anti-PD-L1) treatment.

The CDR3 here is CASIRDSSYNEQFF. As DNA, the CDR3 is TGTGCCAGTATCAGGGACAGCTCCTACAATGAGCAGTTCTTC. This rearrangement joins TRBV19 to TRBJ2-1; the match to TRBD1 covers 7 bases. The CDR3 consists of 14 residues. Germline CDR1 LNHDA, CDR2 SQIVND (reference sequence). V was pared by 7 bases and J by 0 bases, with 3 bases of the junction left unmatched. The full variable domain, rest sourced from reference TRBV19 and TRBJ2-1, is DGGITQSPKYLFRKEGQNVTLSCEQNLNHDAMYWYRQDPGQGLRLIYYSQIVNDFQKGDIAEGYSVSREKKESFPLTVTSAQKNPTAFYLCASIRDSSYNEQFFGPGTRLTVL.